Below are 8 T cell receptor beta chains sequenced from a single sample in a study of T cell responses to AZD1222 COVID-19 vaccine. Sequencing used immunoSEQ multiplex PCR; TCRdb keeps in-frame clones, though not all of them. This sample has roughly 80,000 clones, with over 75% found just once. Sample: peripheral blood, taken 28 days after the second AZD1222 dose. Receptor source: an adult who received the AZD1222 COVID-19 vaccine.

The chain joins TRBV18 to TRBJ2-2, with a possible D match to TRBD2 (7 bases). Trimming cost V 3 bases and J 0 bases, with 17 bases left between them. Germline V gene sequence: CDR1 KGHSH, CDR2 LQKENI. This CDR3 contains 18 residues. CDR3 DNA: TGTGCCAGCTCACCTGAGATCGGGGGGCTCGCGAACACCGGGGAGCTGTTTTTT. Translating it yields CASSPEIGGLANTGELFF.

This rearrangement joins TRBV7-8 to TRBJ2-1; 8 bases are a match to TRBD1. The trim removed 5 bases at V and 6 bases at J, leaving 9 bases unmatched. CDR1 SGHVS and CDR2 FQNEAQ come from the germline V gene. The CDR3 loop spans 15 amino acids. This CDR3 is CASSPRSTGGNEQFF. The DNA of the CDR3 is TGTGCCAGCAGCCCCCGAAGTACAGGGGGCAATGAGCAGTTCTTC. Together with reference TRBV7-8 and TRBJ2-1, the CDR3 gives the full variable domain: GAGVSQSPRYKVAKRGQDVALRCDPISGHVSLFWYQQALGQGPEFLTYFQNEAQLDKSGLPSDRFFAERPEGSVSTLKIQRTQQEDSAVYLCASSPRSTGGNEQFFGPGTRLTVL.

The genes are TRBV7-2 and TRBJ1-1, with D uncertain. The CDR3 has 15 residues. V lost 1 base and J lost 0, with 9 bases in between. Germline values: CDR1 SGHTA, CDR2 FQGNSA. CDR3 residues: CASSLVIGMNTEAFF. CDR3 sequence (DNA): TGTGCCAGCAGCTTAGTGATAGGGATGAACACTGAAGCTTTCTTT.

This chain links TRBV7-3 with TRBJ1-1; tentative D call: TRBD1 (5 bases). Looked up from germline, CDR1 is SGHTA and CDR2 is FQGTGA. CDR3 size: 13 residues. The V end lost 5 bases, the J end lost 10 bases, and 17 bases lay between the germline ends. The CDR3 coding sequence is TGTGCCAGCAGCGTTACACCCGGGACGGGAGCTTTCTTT. Encoded protein: CASSVTPGTGAFF. Full variable domain (missing parts from reference TRBV7-3 and TRBJ1-1): GAGVSQTPSNKVTEKGKYVELRCDPISGHTALYWYRQSLGQGPEFLIYFQGTGAADDSGLPNDRFFAVRPEGSVSTLKIQRTERGDSAVYLCASSVTPGTGAFFGQGTRLTVV.

V gene TRBV9 combines with J gene TRBJ1-6; 7 bases agree with TRBD1. CDR3 length equals 15 residues. Germline trimming cut 6 bases from V and 6 bases from J; bases unmatched to any gene: 9. Germline V gene sequence: CDR1 SGDLS, CDR2 YYNGEE. DNA of the CDR3: TGTGCCAGCACCCTCGGGACAGTCCGTAATTCACCCCTCCACTTT. The encoded protein is CASTLGTVRNSPLHF.

J is TRBJ2-3 and V is TRBV29-1; 10 positions match TRBD2. The length of the CDR3 is 14 residues. The germline V gene has CDR1 SQVTM and CDR2 ANQGSEA. Losses at the gene ends were 2 bases for V and 3 bases for J; bases not matched to a gene: 2. CDR3 DNA sequence: TGCAGCGTTGAAAAAGCGGGGGGGACAGATACGCAGTATTTT. Protein product: CSVEKAGGTDTQYF.

This rearrangement joins TRBV19 to TRBJ2-1; no clear D. Germline V gene sequence: CDR1 LNHDA, CDR2 SQIVND (reference sequence). Trimming pared 5 bases from V and 8 bases from J, leaving 7 bases between. This CDR3 comprises 11 residues. The DNA for the CDR3 is TGTGCCAGTAGTGTACTATATGAGCAGTTCTTC. It translates to CASSVLYEQFF.

The chain couples TRBV6-5 to TRBJ2-5; D ambiguous. Trimming shortened V by 6 bases and J by 4 bases, and 6 bases separated the two germline ends. This CDR3 has 11 amino acids. Germline V lookup: CDR1 MNHEY, CDR2 SVGAGI. As DNA, the CDR3 is TGTGCCAGCAGGGTATTAGAGACCCAGTACTTC. This translates into CASRVLETQYF.